The rows below give T cell receptor beta chains drawn from one sample of a study of beta chain features in type 1 diabetes. Data came from immunoSEQ multiplex PCR; TCRdb stores just in-frame clones and leaves some out. The sample contains some 150,000 clones, roughly 50% of which appear only once. The source material was Tregs from blood. These receptors all stem from a man younger than 35 in good health. CDR3s include the opening cysteine and the closing phenylalanine or tryptophan.

V gene	J gene	CDR3 protein
TRBV5-1	TRBJ2-7	CASSFGGHEQYF
TRBV19	TRBJ2-3	CASSSVSSDTQYF
TRBV11-2	TRBJ2-5	CASSSRTGEETQYF
TRBV7-9	TRBJ2-5	CASTPKSGTPHRETQYF
TRBV7-9	TRBJ2-3	CASSQSYTSGRTDTQYF
TRBV28	TRBJ2-7	CASSSQTSRFYEQYF
TRBV5-4	TRBJ2-1	CASSYGLALYNEQFF
TRBV7-2	TRBJ1-2	CASSLEVGQRVYGYTF
TRBV28	TRBJ1-2	CASSLSYGYTF
TRBV7-9	TRBJ2-2	CASSPRGGRLSGELFF